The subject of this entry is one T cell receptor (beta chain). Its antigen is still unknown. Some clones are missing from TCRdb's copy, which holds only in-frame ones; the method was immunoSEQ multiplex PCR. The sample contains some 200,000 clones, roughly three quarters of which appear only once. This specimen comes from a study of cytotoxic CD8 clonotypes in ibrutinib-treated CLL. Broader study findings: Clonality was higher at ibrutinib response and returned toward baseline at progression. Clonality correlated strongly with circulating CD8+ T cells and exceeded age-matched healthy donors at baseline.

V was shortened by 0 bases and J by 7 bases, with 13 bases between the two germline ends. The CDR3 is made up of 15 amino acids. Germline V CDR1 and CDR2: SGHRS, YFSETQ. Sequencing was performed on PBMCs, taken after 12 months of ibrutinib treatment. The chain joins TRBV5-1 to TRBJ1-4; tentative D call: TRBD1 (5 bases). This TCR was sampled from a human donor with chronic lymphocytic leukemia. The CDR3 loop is CASSLAIGAGEKLFF. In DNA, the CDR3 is TGCGCCAGCAGCTTGGCCATAGGGGCTGGTGAAAAACTGTTTTTT.